A selection of T cell receptor beta chains follows, all from one sample in a study of blood T cell repertoires in COVID-19. The repertoire was sequenced with immunoSEQ multiplex PCR; TCRdb's copy has only in-frame clones and lacks some. The repertoire holds 180,000 or so clones, with about 86% as singletons. The source material was peripheral blood. These TCRs come from a woman aged 25 to 39 with active or convalescent COVID-19. The CDR3 runs from the conserved cysteine through the conserved F or W. The D gene is left open where the match is weak. Clone size is shown for a subset of rows, as once, few, many or a class of expanded clone.

v_gene,len,j_gene,d_gene,abundance,CDR3nt,CDR3aa
TRBV19,13,TRBJ2-1,NA,once,TGTGCCAGTAGTACTTGGGGAGAGGATGAGCAGTTCTTC,CASSTWGEDEQFF
TRBV19,16,TRBJ1-2,TRBD1,few,TGTGCCAGTAGTATTCGCACAGGGGGGTCTAACTATGGCTACACCTTC,CASSIRTGGSNYGYTF
TRBV30,13,TRBJ1-2,NA,NA,TGTGCCTGGAGTGTAGCGGGATCTGGTGGCTACACCTTC,CAWSVAGSGGYTF
TRBV19,16,TRBJ1-5,TRBD1,NA,TGTGCCAGTAGTATAGGGGGACAGGGGGCGCGTCAGCCCCAGCATTTT,CASSIGGQGARQPQHF
TRBV7-9,17,TRBJ2-1,TRBD2,NA,TGTGCCAGCAGCTTAGGGATGACTAGCGGGGCGTACAATGAGCAGTTCTTC,CASSLGMTSGAYNEQFF
TRBV10-2,14,TRBJ1-5,TRBD1,NA,TGCGCCAGCAGAACCCAGGGGGCGGGGGCGCCCCAGCATTTT,CASRTQGAGAPQHF
TRBV9,15,TRBJ1-1,TRBD1,NA,TGTGCCAGCAGCGTCCAGGGGGGTTTGAACACTGAAGCTTTCTTT,CASSVQGGLNTEAFF
TRBV6-2/TRBV6-3,14,TRBJ1-1,TRBD1,NA,TGTGCCAGCAGTTTGGACAGGGAGAACACTGAAGCTTTCTTT,CASSLDRENTEAFF
TRBV5-1,15,TRBJ2-2,NA,NA,TGCGCCAGCAGCTTCGAGACTTCGAACACCGGGGAGCTGTTTTTT,CASSFETSNTGELFF
TRBV19,14,TRBJ1-1,TRBD1,NA,TGTGCCAGCAGACCCGGGACAGCCCTTACTGAAGCTTTCTTT,CASRPGTALTEAFF
TRBV6-5,14,TRBJ2-1,TRBD2,NA,TGTGCCAGCACAAGGACTAGCGGGTACAATGAGCAGTTCTTC,CASTRTSGYNEQFF
TRBV3-1/TRBV3-2,14,TRBJ1-5,NA,NA,TGTGCCAGCAGCCGAACAGCCTCCAATCAGCCCCAGCATTTT,CASSRTASNQPQHF
TRBV18,17,TRBJ1-1,NA,NA,TGTGCCAGCTCACCACGGCCAGGGAATGAGCCGAACACTGAAGCTTTCTTT,CASSPRPGNEPNTEAFF
TRBV28,16,TRBJ2-3,TRBD1,NA,TGTGCCAGCAGCCTAAGGACAGGGCCCAGCACAGATACGCAGTATTTT,CASSLRTGPSTDTQYF
TRBV10-1,14,TRBJ2-7,TRBD2,NA,TGCGCCAGCAGTGAGCTAGCGGGCCCCTACGAGCAGTACTTC,CASSELAGPYEQYF
TRBV11-2,14,TRBJ2-3,NA,NA,TGTGCCAGCAGCCCAACCAATACCGGGAATACGCAGTATTTT,CASSPTNTGNTQYF
TRBV7-7,17,TRBJ2-5,TRBD1,NA,TGTGCTAGCAGCCCCGGCGAGGGACAGGGAGGCAGTCGTTCCCAGTACTTC,CASSPGEGQGGSRSQYF
TRBV19,15,TRBJ2-3,TRBD2,NA,TGTGCCAGTAGTATACGGCGGGAGAAGACAGATACGCAGTATTTT,CASSIRREKTDTQYF
TRBV19,14,TRBJ1-1,TRBD1,NA,TGTGCCAGTAGACCGACAGGGGGTATAATTGAAGCTTTCTTT,CASRPTGGIIEAFF
TRBV3-1/TRBV3-2,14,TRBJ1-2,NA,NA,TGTGCCAGCAGCCACTTGCAGGGAGGCTATGGCTACACCTTC,CASSHLQGGYGYTF
TRBV7-9,12,TRBJ1-2,TRBD1,NA,TGTGCCAGCAGCCGGACAGGGAATGGCTACACCTTC,CASSRTGNGYTF
TRBV24-1,16,TRBJ1-2,TRBD1,few,TGTGCCACCAGTGCCCCTGAAGGGGGCCGGGACTATGGCTACACCTTC,CATSAPEGGRDYGYTF
TRBV11-3,13,TRBJ2-2,NA,NA,TGTGCCAGCAGCTCCGTTTCCACCGGGGAGCTGTTTTTT,CASSSVSTGELFF
TRBV28,15,TRBJ2-7,TRBD2,NA,TGTGCCAGCAGTTTGGCAGCGGGAGGAACCTACGAGCAGTACTTC,CASSLAAGGTYEQYF
TRBV7-9,15,TRBJ2-7,NA,NA,TGTGCCAGCAGCTTAATACGGGACATCTCCTACGAGCAGTACTTC,CASSLIRDISYEQYF
TRBV19,15,TRBJ1-3,NA,once,TGTGCCAGTAGTATCACAGACTACTCTGGAAACACCATATATTTT,CASSITDYSGNTIYF
TRBV14,15,TRBJ2-5,NA,NA,TGTGCCAGCAGCCCCCATACAGGGCTGGTAGAGACCCAGTACTTC,CASSPHTGLVETQYF
TRBV5-1,16,TRBJ2-2,TRBD2,NA,TGCGCCCGCAGTCGGCCTCGCGGGGGGGCCGTCGGGGAGCTGTTTTTT,CARSRPRGGAVGELFF
TRBV7-9,14,TRBJ1-5,TRBD1,NA,TGTGCCAGCAGCTCCGGACAGGGGTGGCAGCCCCAGCATTTT,CASSSGQGWQPQHF
TRBV5-6,16,TRBJ2-3,NA,NA,TGTGCCAGCAGCCCTCGGAGCGGTGCTAGCACAGATACGCAGTATTTT,CASSPRSGASTDTQYF
TRBV6-2/TRBV6-3,14,TRBJ2-7,TRBD2,few,TGTGCCAGCAGTCCGGGACTAGCGTTCGGCGAGCAGTACTTC,CASSPGLAFGEQYF
TRBV5-6,14,TRBJ1-2,TRBD1,NA,TGTGCCAGCAGTTTTCCGACAGGGGGCTTTGGCTACACCTTC,CASSFPTGGFGYTF
TRBV24-1,13,TRBJ2-2,NA,NA,TGTGCCACCAGTGACTACAACACCGGGGAGCTGTTTTTT,CATSDYNTGELFF
TRBV10-2,15,TRBJ2-7,TRBD1,NA,TGCGCCAGCCGATCCGGGACAGGGGTCTCCTACGAGCAGTACTTC,CASRSGTGVSYEQYF
TRBV7-9,15,TRBJ2-3,TRBD1,NA,TGTGCCAGCAGCTTAGGGGACAGGGACGCAGATACGCAGTATTTT,CASSLGDRDADTQYF
TRBV11-2,16,TRBJ2-2,TRBD2,NA,TGTGCCAGCAGCTTTGGCGGGGGGGCCTCTGGAGGGGAGCTGTTTTTT,CASSFGGGASGGELFF
TRBV12-3/TRBV12-4,13,TRBJ1-1,NA,NA,TGTGCCAGCAGTTTCCAGGGAAACACTGAAGCTTTCTTT,CASSFQGNTEAFF
TRBV7-9,15,TRBJ2-2,NA,NA,TGTGCCAGCAGCGCAGGTTTTACTAACACCGGGGAGCTGTTTTTT,CASSAGFTNTGELFF
TRBV9,13,TRBJ1-5,NA,NA,TGTGCCAGCAGCCCCGGGAGCGGGCAGCCCCAGCATTTT,CASSPGSGQPQHF
TRBV10-2,14,TRBJ2-1,TRBD1,NA,TGCGCCAGCAGCGGACAGGGGGTTTGGAATGAGCAGTTCTTC,CASSGQGVWNEQFF
TRBV28,14,TRBJ1-1,TRBD1,NA,TGTGCCAGCAGTTCTTACGACAGGGTCACTGAAGCTTTCTTT,CASSSYDRVTEAFF
TRBV7-9,15,TRBJ1-5,NA,NA,TGTGCCAGCAGCCTTACCGGGCCAGGGAATCAGCCCCAGCATTTT,CASSLTGPGNQPQHF